This T cell receptor beta chain was profiled in a study of blood T cell repertoires in COVID-19. Study overall: Whether acute or convalescent, the COVID-19 samples came from the United States, Italy and Spain. T cells, B-cell-depleted T cells, or PBMCs provided the cDNA or gDNA that served as material.

Source study methods: By means of reference gene primer amplification, nucleated cell counts were estimated. Only in-frame clones appear in the TCRdb table, and some are missing; sequencing was by immunoSEQ multiplex PCR. V and J calls and clone size come straight from that table; D and trimming were deduced from the DNA. The data show about 50,000 clones, 86% seen once. CDR1 MNHNY and CDR2 SVGAGI come from the germline V gene (reference sequence). The CDR3 has 14 residues. Trimming stripped 4 bases from V and 6 bases from J, with 14 bases between. This clonotype originated in a human donor in a cohort sampled during active COVID-19. V usage is TRBV6-6 and J usage is TRBJ2-3; TRBD2 might be the D (6 bases). What was sequenced was peripheral blood. CDR3 sequence reads: CASSFGGSSDTQYF. The CDR3 region has the DNA TGTGCCAGCAGTTTTGGAGGGTCATCTGATACGCAGTATTTT.